One and the same sample provided the 16 T cell receptor beta chains below, sequenced in a study of cytomegalovirus exposure and HLA in healthy donors. In the PCR, 60 Vbeta and 13 Jbeta primers were used. Sequenced by immunoSEQ multiplex PCR; TCRdb stores in-frame clones only, minus some. The table shows 65,000 or so clones, with about 78% occurring only once. Sequencing was carried out using PBMCs. These receptors originate from a girl aged 5 to 17 in good health and CMV-seropositive.

This chain uses TRBV5-1 with TRBJ1-2; 7 bases line up with TRBD1. Germline-derived CDR1 and CDR2 are SGHRS and YFSETQ. The V and J ends lost 4 bases and 7 bases, in that order; junction bases with no gene match: 7. The CDR3 spans 13 residues. The CDR3 reads CASSPRDSCGYTF. The CDR3, as DNA: TGCGCCAGCAGCCCCCGGGACAGCTGTGGCTACACCTTC.

The genes are TRBV30 and TRBJ1-1; D may be TRBD1 (5 bases). The CDR3 extends over 16 amino acids. Germline V gene sequence: CDR1 GTSNPN, CDR2 SVGIG (reference sequence). V lost 0 bases and J lost 1, with 15 bases in between. The CDR3 DNA reads as TGTGCCTGGAGTGTGGGTTTGGGGCGGGGGAACACTGAAGCTTTCTTT. It is translated as CAWSVGLGRGNTEAFF.

This sequence joins TRBV6-4 and TRBJ1-6; tentative D call: TRBD1 (5 bases). Germline values: CDR1 MRHNA, CDR2 SNTAGT. V gave up 6 bases and J gave up 1 base, with 10 bases separating them. This CDR3 comprises 15 residues. CDR3 region: CASSREGSYNSPLHF. The CDR3 nucleotides are TGTGCCAGCAGCAGGGAAGGATCCTATAATTCACCCCTCCACTTT.

The chain uses TRBV4-1 and TRBJ2-5; 9 bases match TRBD1. The last part of the DNA fits TRBJ2-7 better; the J call may be wrong. The CDR3 totals 15 residues. Germline V gene lookup returns CDR1 MGHRA and CDR2 YSYEKL. CDR3 in amino acids: CASSQTGGLSYEQYF. The CDR3 DNA is TGCGCCAGCAGCCAGACAGGGGGGCTCTCCTACGAGCAGTACTTC.

The V gene is TRBV5-6, the J gene TRBJ2-1, with D uncertain. This CDR3 contains 12 residues. V was shortened by 2 bases and J by 10 bases, with 10 bases between the two germline ends. Germline-derived CDR1 and CDR2 are SGHDT and YYEEEE. The CDR3 here is CASSFNTVEQFF. DNA of the CDR3: TGTGCCAGCAGCTTCAATACGGTGGAGCAGTTCTTC.

V and J are TRBV6-4 and TRBJ2-3, with a weak D call TRBD2 (6 bases). Between the trimmed V and J ends, which lost 5 bases and 3 bases, there was a span of 9 bases. From germline, CDR1 is MRHNA and CDR2 SNTAGT. The CDR3 has 13 amino acids. For the CDR3, the DNA is TGTGCCAGCAGTTCCGGGGGAACAGATACGCAGTATTTT. Translated, it gives CASSSGGTDTQYF.

This chain uses TRBV6-1 with TRBJ2-7; weak D call: TRBD2 (5 bases). The CDR3 is 14 amino acids. Trimming pared 2 bases from V and 0 bases from J, leaving 8 bases between. Germline loops: CDR1 MNHNS, CDR2 SASEGT. The CDR3 here is CASSERLLSYEQYF. The CDR3 DNA reads as TGTGCCAGCAGTGAAAGACTACTCTCCTACGAGCAGTACTTC.

In DNA, the CDR3 is TGTGCCACCAGCAGACTTTCCGGGGCAGATACGCAGTATTTT. Translated: CATSRLSGADTQYF. The rearrangement uses TRBV15 and TRBJ2-3, with a possible D match to TRBD2 (5 bases). V lost 2 bases, J lost 4 bases, and 10 bases lay in between. Germline loops: CDR1 LNHNV, CDR2 YYDKDF (reference sequence). The CDR3 spans 14 residues.

This chain uses TRBV20-1 with TRBJ2-1; D perhaps matches TRBD2 (5 bases). The CDR3 is 11 residues long. The germline gives CDR1 DFQATT, CDR2 SNEGSKA (reference sequence). V shed 3 bases and J shed 10 bases, with 10 bases lying between them. The CDR3 bases are TGCAGTGCTAGTCTGGGAGTGGAGCAGTTCTTC. This translates into CSASLGVEQFF.

The chain links TRBV11-3 to TRBJ2-5; 7 nucleotides line up with TRBD1. The ends lost 1 base at V and 5 bases at J; junction bases unmatched: 7. Germline V gives CDR1 SGHNT, CDR2 YENEEA. This CDR3 comprises 15 residues. The chain's CDR3 is CASSLGTGVDETQYF. The CDR3 DNA sequence: TGTGCCAGCAGCTTAGGAACAGGGGTGGACGAGACCCAGTACTTC.

The chain employs TRBV30 and TRBJ1-5; D ambiguous. Germline CDR1 GTSNPN, CDR2 SVGIG (reference sequence). The CDR3 loop spans 13 amino acids. Trimming stripped 4 bases from V and 7 bases from J, with 14 bases between. In DNA form, the CDR3 reads TGTGCCTGGAAGGCCGGGATCCAGCAGCCCCAGCATTTT. As protein: CAWKAGIQQPQHF.

This chain links TRBV25-1 with TRBJ1-5; maybe TRBD1 (6 bases). The CDR3 loop spans 18 amino acids. CDR1 and CDR2 (germline): MGHDK, SYGVNS. V lost 3 bases, J lost 10 bases, and 28 bases lay in between. The CDR3 nucleotides are TGTGCCAGCAGTGACATTGAGCCTACAGGGCGTGGAGTGGATCCCCAGCATTTT. Protein: CASSDIEPTGRGVDPQHF.

This chain connects TRBV9 to TRBJ2-3; TRBD2 matches at 7 bases. The CDR3 is 18 residues long. J was trimmed by 2 bases and V by 0 bases; bases with no gene match: 12. The germline gives CDR1 SGDLS, CDR2 YYNGEE. Here the CDR3 reads CASSVGSGGGVVTDTQYF. Written as DNA, the CDR3 is TGTGCCAGCAGCGTAGGATCTGGGGGAGGGGTCGTCACAGATACGCAGTATTTT.

The chain couples TRBV6-1 to TRBJ1-1; 10 bases fit TRBD1. This CDR3 spans 16 amino acids. The V segment lost 4 bases and the J segment 5 bases; nucleotides outside the gene matches: 10. Germline CDR1 MNHNS, CDR2 SASEGT. CDR3 nucleotide sequence: TGTGCCAGCAGTGGGACAGGGGGTTACTCGAAAACTGAAGCTTTCTTT. Its translation: CASSGTGGYSKTEAFF.

The chain is built from TRBV7-9 and TRBJ1-2; 8 bases align to TRBD1. The V gene's germline CDR1 is SEHNR and CDR2 FQNEAQ (reference sequence). The CDR3 is 15 residues long. The trim removed 1 base at V and 4 bases at J, leaving 5 bases unmatched. Here the CDR3 reads CASSLGQGSSYGYTF. The CDR3, as DNA: TGTGCCAGCAGCTTAGGACAGGGGTCGTCCTATGGCTACACCTTC.

V and J are TRBV28 and TRBJ2-2; 7 bases fit TRBD1. Trimming at V came to 7 bases and at J to 7 bases, leaving 6 bases not matched to a gene. Per germline, CDR1 MDHEN and CDR2 SYDVKM. This CDR3 contains 13 residues. The CDR3 spells CASIDRVDGELFF. The CDR3 DNA follows: TGTGCCAGCATCGACAGGGTTGACGGGGAGCTGTTTTTT. Filled out from reference TRBV28 and TRBJ2-2, the complete variable domain reads DVKVTQSSRYLVKRTGEKVFLECVQDMDHENMFWYRQDPGLGLRLIYFSYDVKMKEKGDIPEGYSVSREKKERFSLILESASTNQTSMYLCASIDRVDGELFFGEGSRLTVL.